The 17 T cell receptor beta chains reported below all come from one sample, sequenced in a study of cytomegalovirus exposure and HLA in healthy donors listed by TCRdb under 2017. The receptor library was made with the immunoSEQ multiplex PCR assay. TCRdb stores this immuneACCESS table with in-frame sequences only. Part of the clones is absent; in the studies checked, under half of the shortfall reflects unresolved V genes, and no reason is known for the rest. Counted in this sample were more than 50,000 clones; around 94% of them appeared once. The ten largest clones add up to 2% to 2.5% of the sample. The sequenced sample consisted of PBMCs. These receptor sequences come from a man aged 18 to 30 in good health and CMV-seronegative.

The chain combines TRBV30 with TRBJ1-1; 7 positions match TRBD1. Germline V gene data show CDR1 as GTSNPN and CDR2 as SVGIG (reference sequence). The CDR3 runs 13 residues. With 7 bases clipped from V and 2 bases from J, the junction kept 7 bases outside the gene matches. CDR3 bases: TGTGCCTTTGCGGGACAGATAAACACTGAAGCTTTCTTT. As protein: CAFAGQINTEAFF.

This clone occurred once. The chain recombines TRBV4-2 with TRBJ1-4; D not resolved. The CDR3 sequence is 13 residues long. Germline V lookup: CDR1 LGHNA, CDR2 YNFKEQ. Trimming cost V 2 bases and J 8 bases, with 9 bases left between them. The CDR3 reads CASSQMGGEKLFF. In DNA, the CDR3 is TGTGCCAGCAGCCAAATGGGAGGGGAAAAACTGTTTTTT.

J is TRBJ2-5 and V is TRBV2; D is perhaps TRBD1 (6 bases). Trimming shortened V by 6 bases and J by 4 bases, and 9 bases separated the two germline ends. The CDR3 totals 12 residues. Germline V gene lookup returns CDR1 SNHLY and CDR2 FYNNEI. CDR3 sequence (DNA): TGTGCCAGCAGGGACAGAACAGAGACCCAGTACTTC. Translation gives CASRDRTETQYF.

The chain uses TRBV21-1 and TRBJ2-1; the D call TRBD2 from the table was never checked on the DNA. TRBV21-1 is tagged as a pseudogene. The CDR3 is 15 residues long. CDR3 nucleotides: TGTGCCAGCAGCACAGCGGGAGCGTATCTCAATGAGCAGTTCTTC. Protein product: CASSTAGAYLNEQFF.

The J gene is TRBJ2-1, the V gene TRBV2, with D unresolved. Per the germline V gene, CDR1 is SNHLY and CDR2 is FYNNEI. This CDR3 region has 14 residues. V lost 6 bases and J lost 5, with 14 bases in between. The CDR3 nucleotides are TGTGCCAGCAGCGCGACTTACAACGACAATGAGCAGTTCTTC. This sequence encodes CASSATYNDNEQFF.

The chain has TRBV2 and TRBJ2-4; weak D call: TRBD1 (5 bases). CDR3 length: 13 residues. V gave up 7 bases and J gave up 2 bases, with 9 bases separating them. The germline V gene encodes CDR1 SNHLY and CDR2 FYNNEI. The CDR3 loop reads CASTGLSKNIQYF. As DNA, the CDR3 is TGTGCCAGCACAGGGCTGTCCAAAAACATTCAGTACTTC.

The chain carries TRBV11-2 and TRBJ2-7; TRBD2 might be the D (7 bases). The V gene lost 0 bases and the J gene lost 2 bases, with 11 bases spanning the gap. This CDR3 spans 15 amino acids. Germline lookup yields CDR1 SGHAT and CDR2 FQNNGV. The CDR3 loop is CASSLERGGPYEQYF. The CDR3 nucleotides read TGTGCCAGCAGCTTAGAAAGGGGGGGACCCTACGAGCAGTACTTC.

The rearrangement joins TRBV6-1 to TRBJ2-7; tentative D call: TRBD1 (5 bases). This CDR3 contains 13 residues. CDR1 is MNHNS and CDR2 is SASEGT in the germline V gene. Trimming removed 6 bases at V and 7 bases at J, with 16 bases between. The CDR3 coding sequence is TGTGCCAGCAGGACAGAAGGTCTCGGGGAGCAGTACTTC. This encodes CASRTEGLGEQYF.

This CDR3 reads CASSFEGGRALNSNTGELFF. For the CDR3, the DNA is TGTGCCAGCAGCTTTGAGGGCGGGAGGGCCCTGAATTCGAACACCGGGGAGCTGTTTTTT. The genes are TRBV7-8 and TRBJ2-2; 9 bases align to TRBD2. There are 20 residues in the CDR3. V shed 3 bases and J 0 bases; nucleotides not matched to a gene: 14. Germline values: CDR1 SGHVS, CDR2 FQNEAQ.

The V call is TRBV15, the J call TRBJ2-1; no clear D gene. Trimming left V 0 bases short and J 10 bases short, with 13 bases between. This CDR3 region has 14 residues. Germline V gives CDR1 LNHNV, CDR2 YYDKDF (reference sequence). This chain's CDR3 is CATSRDLAAREQFF. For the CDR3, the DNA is TGTGCCACCAGCAGAGATCTGGCGGCACGAGAGCAGTTCTTC.

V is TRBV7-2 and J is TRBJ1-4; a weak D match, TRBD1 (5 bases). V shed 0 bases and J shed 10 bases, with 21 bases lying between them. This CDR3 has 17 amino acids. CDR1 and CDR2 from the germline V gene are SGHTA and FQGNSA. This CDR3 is CASSLAEGGDGLGKLFF. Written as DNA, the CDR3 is TGTGCCAGCAGCTTAGCCGAAGGAGGGGATGGCTTAGGAAAACTGTTTTTT.

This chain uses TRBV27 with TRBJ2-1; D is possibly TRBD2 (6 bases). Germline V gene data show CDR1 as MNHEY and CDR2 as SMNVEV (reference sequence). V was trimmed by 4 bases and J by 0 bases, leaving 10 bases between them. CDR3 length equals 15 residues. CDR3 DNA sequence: TGTGCCAGCAGTTCTAGCGTTGACTCCTACAATGAGCAGTTCTTC. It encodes CASSSSVDSYNEQFF.

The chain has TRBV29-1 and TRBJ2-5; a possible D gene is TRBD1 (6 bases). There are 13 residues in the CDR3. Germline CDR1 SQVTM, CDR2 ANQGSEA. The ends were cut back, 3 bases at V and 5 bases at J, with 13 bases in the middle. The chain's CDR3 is CSVDPEGVETQYF. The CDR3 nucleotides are TGCAGCGTTGATCCAGAGGGGGTGGAGACCCAGTACTTC.

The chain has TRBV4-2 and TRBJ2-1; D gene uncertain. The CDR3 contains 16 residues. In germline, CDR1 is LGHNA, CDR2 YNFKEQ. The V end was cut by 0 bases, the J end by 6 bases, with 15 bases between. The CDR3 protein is CASSQESLLGGNEQFF. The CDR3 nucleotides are TGTGCCAGCAGCCAAGAAAGTCTACTCGGTGGCAATGAGCAGTTCTTC.

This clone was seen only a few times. This CDR3 reads CASSLLAGFDEQYF. As DNA, the CDR3 is TGTGCCAGCAGTTTGCTAGCGGGATTCGATGAGCAGTACTTC. The J gene is TRBJ2-7, the V gene TRBV28; 9 bases are a match to TRBD2. V was pared by 3 bases and J by 7 bases, with 7 bases of the junction left unmatched. This CDR3 has 14 amino acids. Per the germline V gene, CDR1 is MDHEN and CDR2 is SYDVKM.

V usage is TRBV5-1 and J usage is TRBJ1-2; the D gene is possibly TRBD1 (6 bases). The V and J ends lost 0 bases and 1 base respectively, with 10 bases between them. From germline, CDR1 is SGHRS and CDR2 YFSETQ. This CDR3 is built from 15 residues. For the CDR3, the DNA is TGCGCCAGCAGCTTGGGGGCAGGGGATAACTATGGCTACACCTTC. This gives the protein CASSLGAGDNYGYTF.

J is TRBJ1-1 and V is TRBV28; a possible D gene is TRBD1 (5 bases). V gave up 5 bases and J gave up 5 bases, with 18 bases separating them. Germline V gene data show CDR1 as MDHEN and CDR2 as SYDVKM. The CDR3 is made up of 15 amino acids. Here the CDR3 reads CASSALSSGLTEAFF. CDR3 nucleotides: TGTGCCAGCAGTGCCCTTTCATCAGGGTTAACTGAAGCTTTCTTT. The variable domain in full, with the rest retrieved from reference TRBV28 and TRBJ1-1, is DVKVTQSSRYLVKRTGEKVFLECVQDMDHENMFWYRQDPGLGLRLIYFSYDVKMKEKGDIPEGYSVSREKKERFSLILESASTNQTSMYLCASSALSSGLTEAFFGQGTRLTVV.